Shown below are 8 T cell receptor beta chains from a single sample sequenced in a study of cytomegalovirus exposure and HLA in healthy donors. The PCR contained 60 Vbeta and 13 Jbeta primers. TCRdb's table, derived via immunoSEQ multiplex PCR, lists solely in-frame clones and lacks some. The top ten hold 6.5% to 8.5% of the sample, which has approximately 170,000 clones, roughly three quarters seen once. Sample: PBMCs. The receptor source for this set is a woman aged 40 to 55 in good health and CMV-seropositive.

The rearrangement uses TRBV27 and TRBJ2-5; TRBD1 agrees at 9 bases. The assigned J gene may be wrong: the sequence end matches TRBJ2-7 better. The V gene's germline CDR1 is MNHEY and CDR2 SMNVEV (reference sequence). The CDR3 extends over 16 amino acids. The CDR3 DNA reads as TGTGCCAGCAGACGCCTCCCGGGACAGGGCTCCTACGAGCAGTACTTC. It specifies CASRRLPGQGSYEQYF.

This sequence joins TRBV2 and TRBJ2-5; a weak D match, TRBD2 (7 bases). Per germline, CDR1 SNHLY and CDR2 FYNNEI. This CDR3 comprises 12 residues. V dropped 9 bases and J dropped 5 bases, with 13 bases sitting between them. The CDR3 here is CASRRGGETQYF. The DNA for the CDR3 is TGTGCCAGTCGCAGGGGAGGGGAGACCCAGTACTTC. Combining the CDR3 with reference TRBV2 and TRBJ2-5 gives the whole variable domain EPEVTQTPSHQVTQMGQEVILRCVPISNHLYFYWYRQILGQKVEFLVSFYNNEISEKSEIFDDQFSVERPDGSNFTLKIRSTKLEDSAMYFCASRRGGETQYFGPGTRLLVL.

The CDR3 loop is CASSYRGESTEAFF. The CDR3 nucleotides read TGTGCCAGCAGTTACCGGGGTGAGAGCACTGAAGCTTTCTTT. J is TRBJ1-1 and V is TRBV6-5; D is unclear. This CDR3 is 14 amino acids long. Trimming took off 2 bases at V and 4 bases at J, with 11 bases between the two ends. Germline CDR1 reads MNHEY; CDR2 reads SVGAGI.

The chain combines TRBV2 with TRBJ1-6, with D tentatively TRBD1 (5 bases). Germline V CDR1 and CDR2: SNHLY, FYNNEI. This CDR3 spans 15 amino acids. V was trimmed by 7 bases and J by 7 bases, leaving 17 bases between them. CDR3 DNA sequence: TGTGCCAGCACCCTTCGGACAAGTAAAAATTCACCCCTCCACTTT. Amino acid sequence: CASTLRTSKNSPLHF.

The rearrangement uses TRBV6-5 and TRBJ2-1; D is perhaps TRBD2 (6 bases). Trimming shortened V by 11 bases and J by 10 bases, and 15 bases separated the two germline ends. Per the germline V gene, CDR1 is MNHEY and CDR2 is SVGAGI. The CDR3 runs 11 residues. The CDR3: CASQSAGEQFF. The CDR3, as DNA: TGTGCCTCACAATCCGCGGGGGAGCAGTTCTTC.

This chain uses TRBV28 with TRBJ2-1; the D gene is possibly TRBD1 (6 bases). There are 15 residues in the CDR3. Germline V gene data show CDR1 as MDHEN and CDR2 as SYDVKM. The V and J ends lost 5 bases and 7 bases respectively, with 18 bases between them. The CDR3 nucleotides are TGTGCCAGCAGTGGAAGGGGGTTTGTAGGTAATGAGCAGTTCTTC. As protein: CASSGRGFVGNEQFF. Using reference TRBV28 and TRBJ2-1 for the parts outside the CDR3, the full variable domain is DVKVTQSSRYLVKRTGEKVFLECVQDMDHENMFWYRQDPGLGLRLIYFSYDVKMKEKGDIPEGYSVSREKKERFSLILESASTNQTSMYLCASSGRGFVGNEQFFGPGTRLTVL.

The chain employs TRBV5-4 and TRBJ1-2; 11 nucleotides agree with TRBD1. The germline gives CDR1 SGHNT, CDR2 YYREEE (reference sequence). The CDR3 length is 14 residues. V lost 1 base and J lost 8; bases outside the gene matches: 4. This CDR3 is CASSLWDRGSGYTF. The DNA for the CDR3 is TGTGCCAGCAGCTTGTGGGACAGGGGGTCCGGCTACACCTTC.

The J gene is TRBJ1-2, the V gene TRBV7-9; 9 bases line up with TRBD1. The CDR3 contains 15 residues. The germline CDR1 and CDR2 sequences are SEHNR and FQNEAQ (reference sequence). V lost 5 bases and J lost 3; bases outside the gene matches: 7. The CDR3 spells CASSHSRQGDYGYTF. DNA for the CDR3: TGTGCCAGCAGCCACAGCCGACAGGGGGACTATGGCTACACCTTC.